This T cell receptor beta chain derives from a study of OX40 agonist ivuxolimab in advanced cancers. General notes on the study: Ivuxolimab, which targeted the costimulatory receptor OX40 (CD134), was an agonistic, fully human IgG2 monoclonal antibody. The point of sequencing TCRbeta in the periphery was to test whether ivuxolimab changed TCR sequence diversity and drove clonal T-cell expansion. The paper describes the monotherapy dose-escalation part (N of about 57 patients) of the phase I trial of ivuxolimab. Three dose-escalation patients achieved partial responses, one with hepatocellular carcinoma and two with cutaneous melanoma. Intravenous ivuxolimab was administered to patients every 2 weeks at six dose levels: 0.01, 0.1, 0.3, 1.5, 3 and 10 mg/kg. Prior anti-PD-1, anti-PD-L1 or anti-CTLA-4 therapy was permitted, and checkpoint inhibitors had been received by about 44% of dose-escalation patients. Among the 50 to 55 dose-escalation patients, approximately 20 had hepatocellular carcinoma, 15 or so melanoma, 9 renal cell carcinoma and 9 head and neck cancer. The dose-escalation cohort was about 83% male with a mean age of approximately 59 years, ranging from about 20 to 85. The research as a whole found: At doses of 0.1 to 3.0 mg/kg, clonal expansion of both CD4+ and CD8+ blood T cells was observed from baseline to week 6. Low levels of normalized T-cell clonal expansion were also seen in some patients who did not respond. In the 0.1-3.0 mg/kg groups, partial responders were among the patients with the lowest normalized peripheral clonal expansion, particularly in CD8+ T cells. Which antigens the clonally expanded peripheral T cells were specific for was not determined. After ivuxolimab, more expanded clones were found on average in CD8+ T cells than in CD4+ T cells.

For sequencing of the TCRbeta CDR3 region, genomic DNA was extracted from the sorted cells. The immunoSEQ Assay was used for sequencing of TCRbeta CDR3 regions. Entries here come from immuneACCESS through TCRdb and include only in-frame sequences with V and J called. Some clones fail to appear in such tables; in the studies checked, an unresolved V gene covers under half of the shortfall, and the cause of the remainder is unknown. This sample has about 55,000 clones in its table, and 88% of those were observed once. The ten largest clones represent roughly 6.9% of the sample. CDR1 and CDR2 are read off the germline V gene (reference sequence) as GTSNPN and SVGIG. The CDR3 runs 12 residues from the cysteine to the phenylalanine. Only the CDR3 part of the read is kept: 36 bases, read in frame from the first base. V was cut back by 8 bases and J by 8 bases, leaving a gap of 18 bases between them. The trial excluded patients who had a history of autoimmune disease or were on systemic immunosuppression. Peripheral blood for TCR sequencing was collected from all dose cohorts at baseline, on cycle 4 day 1, and on cycle 7 day 1. Samples were obtained from an open-label, multicenter, first-in-human phase I dose-escalation trial of ivuxolimab. Adults with locally advanced or metastatic melanoma, renal cell carcinoma, hepatocellular carcinoma or head and neck squamous cell carcinoma were enrolled in the trial. Before TCR sequencing, CD4+ and CD8+ T cells were separately sorted from peripheral blood.

Comments on this clone: This receptor's antigen is unknown. Base-call qualities are not available, and no considerably larger clone is one nucleotide away.

The chain is assembled from TRBV30 and TRBJ1-2, with an unclear D gene assignment. The clonotype comes from an adult with an advanced solid tumor such as melanoma, head and neck, liver or kidney cancer. Sequencing used CD4+ or CD8+ T cells sorted from blood, obtained in a trial of the OX40 agonist ivuxolimab. For the CDR3, the sequence is CAGAGVGGGYTF. The bases read TGTGCCGGTGCCGGGGTAGGAGGAGGCTACACCTTC.